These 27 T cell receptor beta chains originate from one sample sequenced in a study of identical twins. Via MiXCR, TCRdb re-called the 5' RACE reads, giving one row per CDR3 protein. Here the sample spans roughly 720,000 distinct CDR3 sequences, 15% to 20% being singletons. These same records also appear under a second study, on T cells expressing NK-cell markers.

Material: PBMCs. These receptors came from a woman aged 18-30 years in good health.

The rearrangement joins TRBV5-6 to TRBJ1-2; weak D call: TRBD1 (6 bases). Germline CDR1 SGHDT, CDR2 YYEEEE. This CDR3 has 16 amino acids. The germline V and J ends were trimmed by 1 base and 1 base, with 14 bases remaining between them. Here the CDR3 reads CASSLSAGAGNYGYTF. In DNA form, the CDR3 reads TGTGCCAGCAGCTTGTCCGCAGGGGCCGGTAACTATGGCTACACCTTC. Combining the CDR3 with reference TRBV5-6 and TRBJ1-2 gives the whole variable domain DAGVTQSPTHLIKTRGQQVTLRCSPKSGHDTVSWYQQALGQGPQFIFQYYEEEERQRGNFPDRFSGHQFPNYSSELNVNALLLGDSALYLCASSLSAGAGNYGYTFGSGTRLTVV.

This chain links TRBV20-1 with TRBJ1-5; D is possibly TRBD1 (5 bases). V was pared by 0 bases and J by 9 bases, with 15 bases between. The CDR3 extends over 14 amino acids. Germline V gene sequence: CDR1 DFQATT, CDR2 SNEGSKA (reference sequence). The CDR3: CSAREHTLRGPQHF. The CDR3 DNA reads TGCAGTGCTAGAGAGCACACCCTAAGGGGGCCCCAGCATTTT.

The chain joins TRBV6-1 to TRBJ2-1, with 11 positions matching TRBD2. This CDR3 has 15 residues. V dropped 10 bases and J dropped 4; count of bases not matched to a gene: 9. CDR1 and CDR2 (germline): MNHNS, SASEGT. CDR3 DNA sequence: TGTGCCACCGCCCTTCGGACTAGCGGGTACAATGAGCAGTTCTTC. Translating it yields CATALRTSGYNEQFF.

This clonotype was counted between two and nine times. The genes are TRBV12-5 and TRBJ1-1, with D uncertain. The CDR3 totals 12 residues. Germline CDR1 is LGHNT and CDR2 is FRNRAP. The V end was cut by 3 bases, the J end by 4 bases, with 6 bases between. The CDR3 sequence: CASGLQTTEAFF. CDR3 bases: TGTGCTAGTGGTTTACAGACCACTGAAGCTTTCTTT. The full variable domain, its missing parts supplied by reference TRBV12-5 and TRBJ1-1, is DARVTQTPRHKVTEMGQEVTMRCQPILGHNTVFWYRQTMMQGLELLAYFRNRAPLDDSGMPKDRFSAEMPDATLATLKIQPSEPRDSAVYFCASGLQTTEAFFGQGTRLTVV.

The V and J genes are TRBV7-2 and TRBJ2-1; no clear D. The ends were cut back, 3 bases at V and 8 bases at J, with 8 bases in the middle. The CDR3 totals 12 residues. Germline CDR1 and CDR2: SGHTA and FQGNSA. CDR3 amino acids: CASSFMGYEQFF. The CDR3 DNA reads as TGTGCCAGCAGCTTTATGGGCTATGAGCAGTTCTTC.

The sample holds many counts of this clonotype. The CDR3 DNA reads as TGTGCCAGCATGGGATCCGGGACAGGGCAGCCCCAGCATTTT. Translation gives CASMGSGTGQPQHF. This chain joins TRBV12-3 or TRBV12-4 and TRBJ1-5; 9 bases are shared with TRBD1. V shed 7 bases, J shed 7 bases, and the junction held 8 bases outside the gene matches. This CDR3 has 14 residues.

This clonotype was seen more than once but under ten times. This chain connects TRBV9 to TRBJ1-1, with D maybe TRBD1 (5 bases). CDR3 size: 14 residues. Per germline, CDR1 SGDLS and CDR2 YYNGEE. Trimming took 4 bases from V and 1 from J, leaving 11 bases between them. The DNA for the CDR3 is TGTGCCAGCAGCCCATCAACAGGGAACACTGAAGCTTTCTTT. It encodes CASSPSTGNTEAFF.

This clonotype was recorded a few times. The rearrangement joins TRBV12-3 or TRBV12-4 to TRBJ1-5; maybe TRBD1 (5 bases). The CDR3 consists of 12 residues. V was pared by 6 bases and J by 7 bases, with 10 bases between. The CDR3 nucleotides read TGTGCCAGCAGAAGGGGAGGGCAGCCCCAGCATTTT. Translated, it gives CASRRGGQPQHF.

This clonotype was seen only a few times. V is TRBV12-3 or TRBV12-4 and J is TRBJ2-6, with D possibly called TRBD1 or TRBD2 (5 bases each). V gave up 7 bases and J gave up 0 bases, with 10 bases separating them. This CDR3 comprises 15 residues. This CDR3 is CASTLRGSGANVLTF. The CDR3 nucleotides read TGTGCCAGCACCCTGAGGGGCTCTGGGGCCAACGTCCTGACTTTC.

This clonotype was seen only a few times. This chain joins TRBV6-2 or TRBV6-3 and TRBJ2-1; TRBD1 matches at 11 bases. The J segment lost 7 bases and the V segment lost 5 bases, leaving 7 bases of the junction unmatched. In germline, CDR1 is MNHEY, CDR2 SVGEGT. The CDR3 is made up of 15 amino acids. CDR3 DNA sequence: TGTGCCAGCAGTCCCCGGGACAGGGGGGCAAATGAGCAGTTCTTC. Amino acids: CASSPRDRGANEQFF.

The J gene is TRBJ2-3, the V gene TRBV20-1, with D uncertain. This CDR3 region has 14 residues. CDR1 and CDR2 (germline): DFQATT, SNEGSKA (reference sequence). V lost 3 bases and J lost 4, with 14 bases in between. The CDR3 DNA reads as TGCAGTGCTAGGGATTATAAAACGCCAGATACGCAGTATTTT. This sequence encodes CSARDYKTPDTQYF.

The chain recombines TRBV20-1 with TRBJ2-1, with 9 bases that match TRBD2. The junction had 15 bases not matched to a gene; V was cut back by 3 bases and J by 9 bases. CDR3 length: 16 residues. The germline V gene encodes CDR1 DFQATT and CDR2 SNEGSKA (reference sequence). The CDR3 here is CSARGWREGRSGEQFF. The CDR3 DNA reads TGCAGTGCTAGGGGATGGCGGGAGGGCCGATCGGGTGAGCAGTTCTTC.

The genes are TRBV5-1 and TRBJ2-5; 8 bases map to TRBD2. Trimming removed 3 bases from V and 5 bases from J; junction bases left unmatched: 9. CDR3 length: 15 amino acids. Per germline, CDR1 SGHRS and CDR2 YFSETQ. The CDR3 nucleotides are TGCGCCAGCAGCTCGTCGGGACTAGAGGGGGAGACCCAGTACTTC. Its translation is CASSSSGLEGETQYF.

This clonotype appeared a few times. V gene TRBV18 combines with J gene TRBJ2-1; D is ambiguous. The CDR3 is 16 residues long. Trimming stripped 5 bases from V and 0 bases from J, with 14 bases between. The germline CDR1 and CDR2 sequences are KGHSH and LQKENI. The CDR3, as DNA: TGTGCCAGCTCAGCCTCTGTCCTCGTCTCCTACAATGAGCAGTTCTTC. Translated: CASSASVLVSYNEQFF.

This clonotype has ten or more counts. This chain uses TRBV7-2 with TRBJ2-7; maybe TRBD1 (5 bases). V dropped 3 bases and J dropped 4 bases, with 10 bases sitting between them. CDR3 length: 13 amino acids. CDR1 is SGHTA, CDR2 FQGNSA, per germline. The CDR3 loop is CASSLGRGYEQYF. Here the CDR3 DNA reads TGTGCCAGCAGCTTGGGTAGGGGTTACGAGCAGTACTTC.

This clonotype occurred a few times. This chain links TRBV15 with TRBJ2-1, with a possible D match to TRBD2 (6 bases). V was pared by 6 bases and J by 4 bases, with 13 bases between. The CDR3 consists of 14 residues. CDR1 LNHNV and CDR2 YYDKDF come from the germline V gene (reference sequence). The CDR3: CATRVGGTYNEQFF. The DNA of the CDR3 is TGTGCCACCAGAGTGGGAGGCACTTACAATGAGCAGTTCTTC.

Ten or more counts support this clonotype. CDR3 bases: TGCGCCAGCAGTGAGTCGAGCGGGGGCGATTTCGAGCAGTTCTTC. This sequence encodes CASSESSGGDFEQFF. V gene TRBV10-2 combines with J gene TRBJ2-1; TRBD2 matches at 8 bases. CDR1 WSHSY and CDR2 SAAADI come from the germline V gene. The junction had 8 bases not matched to a gene; V was cut back by 0 bases and J by 10 bases. This CDR3 has 15 residues.

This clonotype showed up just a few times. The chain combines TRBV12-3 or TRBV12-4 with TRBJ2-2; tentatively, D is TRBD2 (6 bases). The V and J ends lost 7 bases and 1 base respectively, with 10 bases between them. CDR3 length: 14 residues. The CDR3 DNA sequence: TGTGCCAGCATCCTGCGGGAGAACACCGGGGAGCTGTTTTTT. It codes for CASILRENTGELFF.

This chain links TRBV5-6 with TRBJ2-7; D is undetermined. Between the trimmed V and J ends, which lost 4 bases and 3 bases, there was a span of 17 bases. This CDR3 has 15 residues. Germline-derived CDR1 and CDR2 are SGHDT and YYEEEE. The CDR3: CASSPPDRGFYEQYF. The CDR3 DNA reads TGTGCCAGCAGCCCGCCCGACCGAGGCTTCTACGAGCAGTACTTC.

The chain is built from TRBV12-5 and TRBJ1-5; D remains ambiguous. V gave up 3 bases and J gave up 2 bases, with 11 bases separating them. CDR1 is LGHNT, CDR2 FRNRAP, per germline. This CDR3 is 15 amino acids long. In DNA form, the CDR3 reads TGTGCTAGTGGTTTACGCGTGATGGGCAATCAGCCCCAGCATTTT. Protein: CASGLRVMGNQPQHF.

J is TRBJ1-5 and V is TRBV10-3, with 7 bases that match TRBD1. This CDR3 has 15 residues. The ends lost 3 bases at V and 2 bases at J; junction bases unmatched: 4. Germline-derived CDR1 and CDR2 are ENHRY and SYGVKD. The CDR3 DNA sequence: TGTGCCATCAGTGATTCTGGACAGGGCAATCAGCCCCAGCATTTT. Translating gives CAISDSGQGNQPQHF.

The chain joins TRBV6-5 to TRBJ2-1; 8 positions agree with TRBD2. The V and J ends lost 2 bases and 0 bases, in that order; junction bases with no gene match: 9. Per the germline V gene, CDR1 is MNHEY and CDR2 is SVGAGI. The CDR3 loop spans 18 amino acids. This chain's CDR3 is CASSYGASGRTSYNEQFF. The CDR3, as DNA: TGTGCCAGCAGTTACGGTGCTAGCGGGCGCACCTCCTACAATGAGCAGTTCTTC.

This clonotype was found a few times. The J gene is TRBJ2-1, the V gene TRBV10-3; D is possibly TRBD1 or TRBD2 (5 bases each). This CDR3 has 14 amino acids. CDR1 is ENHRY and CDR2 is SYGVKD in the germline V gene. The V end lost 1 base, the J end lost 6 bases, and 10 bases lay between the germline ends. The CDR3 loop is CAISEYGDPNEQFF. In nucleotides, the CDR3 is TGTGCCATCAGTGAGTATGGGGACCCCAATGAGCAGTTCTTC.

The CDR3 DNA reads TGTGCCAGCAGCCAACTTTCGGCGGGGGGCACAGATACGCAGTATTTT. Protein product: CASSQLSAGGTDTQYF. V and J are TRBV4-2 and TRBJ2-3, with 7 bases lining up with TRBD2. The V gene end was trimmed by 2 bases and the J gene end by 1 base; junction bases not matched to a gene: 6. The germline gives CDR1 LGHNA, CDR2 YNFKEQ. CDR3 length: 16 residues.

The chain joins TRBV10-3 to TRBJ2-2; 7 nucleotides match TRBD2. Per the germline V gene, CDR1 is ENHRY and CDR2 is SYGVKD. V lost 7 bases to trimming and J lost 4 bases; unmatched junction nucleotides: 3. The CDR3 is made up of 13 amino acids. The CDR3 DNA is TGTGCCATCACGCGGGAGACCACCGGGGAGCTGTTTTTT. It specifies CAITRETTGELFF.

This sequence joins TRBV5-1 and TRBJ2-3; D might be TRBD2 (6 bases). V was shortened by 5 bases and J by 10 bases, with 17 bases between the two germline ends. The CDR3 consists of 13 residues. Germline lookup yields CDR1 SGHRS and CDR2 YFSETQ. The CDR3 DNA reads TGCGCCAGCAGACCTGACGGGGAGGATGCGCAGTATTTT. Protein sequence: CASRPDGEDAQYF.

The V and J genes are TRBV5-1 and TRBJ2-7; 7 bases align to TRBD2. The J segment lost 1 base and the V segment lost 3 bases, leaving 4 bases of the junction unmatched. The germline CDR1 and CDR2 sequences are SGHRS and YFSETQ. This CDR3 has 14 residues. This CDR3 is CASSWEGMSYEQYF. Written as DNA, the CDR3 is TGCGCCAGCAGCTGGGAGGGGATGTCCTACGAGCAGTACTTC. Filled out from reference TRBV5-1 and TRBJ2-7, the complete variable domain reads KAGVTQTPRYLIKTRGQQVTLSCSPISGHRSVSWYQQTPGQGLQFLFEYFSETQRNKGNFPGRFSGRQFSNSRSEMNVSTLELGDSALYLCASSWEGMSYEQYFGPGTRLTVT.